This entry concerns a single T cell receptor (beta chain). Its recognized antigen is unknown. No much larger clone is present one base from it, and per-base qualities are unavailable. Using the deep immunoSEQ assay, multiplex PCR amplified TCR CDR3 regions from genomic DNA. For each cell subset, the extracted genomic DNA was distributed evenly across all wells of several immunoSEQ 96-well plates, and each plate served as one replicate. For unsorted PBMC, around 310 ng of genomic DNA, equivalent to around 30,000 T cell genomes, went into each replicate PCR. Ten immunoSEQ deep assay plates were used to sequence unsorted PBMC genomic DNA. Purified libraries were quantified with a Qubit 3.0 fluorometer, sized on a Bioanalyzer 2100, and re-quantified with the KAPA Library Quantification kit. A separate single-read 150-cycle Illumina NextSeq 550 flow cell was used to sequence each immunoSEQ 96-well plate. As for how the authors treated the data: Because the immunoSEQ output held only junctional sequences and lacked quality scores, the filtering could not match the filtering applied to full-length reads. To assign V/J genes and CDR3, sequences were annotated using PyIR, a Python wrapper for IgBLAST v1.9, with IMGT germline references. Reads were filtered out if the reads had weak V/J assignments (E-value above 1e-6), no CDR3, stop codons, out-of-frame junctions, or ambiguous translated residues. V3J clonotypes were defined by identical inferred V gene, J gene, and CDR3 amino acid sequence. To compute the percentage overlap between repertoires, the number of shared unique clonotypes was divided by the size of the smaller repertoire. Three approaches were used to assess repertoire richness: RTK rarefaction, the Chao1 estimator, and Recon v2.1 estimates of unobserved clonotypes. TCRdb provides this immuneACCESS table in a form limited to in-frame rearrangements. Some clones are lacking; in checked studies, under half of them reflect an unresolved V gene, and why the rest are absent is not known. V, J and clone size are taken as reported in that table, and D and trimming were inferred from the DNA itself. The sample yields over 400,000 clones; roughly 80% were counted once. Around 13% of the sample goes to the ten largest clones.

The sample originates from a study of shared clonotypes between healthy human individuals (dated by TCRdb to the early 2020s). For the wider study: The cohort comprised a couple of women and a few men aged 18 to 49 years. Libraries were prepared and TCR repertoires were sequenced by different laboratories using diverse techniques, in order to increase sequencing depth and limit assay-specific biases. Between about 0.85 and 9.5 billion PBMCs per donor were obtained by leukapheresis. The study deeply sequenced blood TCR repertoires of 5 or 6 healthy adults to estimate repertoire size and the extent of clonotype sharing between individuals. Paper-wide results and their limitations: Because the study included only a small number of donors, the genetic and exposure-history diversity represented was limited. Only blood was sampled, and tissue TCR repertoires likely differ from those in blood. Based on pairwise subsampling, the degree of clonotype sharing among donors was expected to be affected by sequencing depth.

CDR1 is given as SGHAT and CDR2 as FQNNGV, both from the germline V gene. Here V drops 5 bases and J drops 4 bases, and the junction holds 7 bases not matched to any gene. The CDR3, cysteine through phenylalanine, is 15 amino acids long. Only the CDR3 DNA stays, 45 bases, in frame from base 1. The donors were healthy, HIV-negative adults with no recently reported acute infections or vaccinations. All donors were Caucasian adults living in Nashville, Tennessee, USA. For unsorted samples, roughly 91 million PBMCs were counted, and genomic DNA was extracted using the QIAamp DNA Blood Mini kit. After blood collection by leukapheresis, PBMCs were isolated using Ficoll-Histopaque density gradient centrifugation and then cryopreserved in the vapor phase of liquid nitrogen.

In this chain, TRBV11-2 is recombined with TRBJ2-1, and TRBD2 matches 8 of the central bases. Sample: PBMCs. This clonotype was obtained from a woman aged 40-49 years in good health. Some clones in this sample may be carry-over from other donors' samples. The DNA sequence follows: TGTGCCAGCAGCCCCCGGGTAGCGGGGTACAATGAGCAGTTCTTC. This sequence encodes CASSPRVAGYNEQFF.